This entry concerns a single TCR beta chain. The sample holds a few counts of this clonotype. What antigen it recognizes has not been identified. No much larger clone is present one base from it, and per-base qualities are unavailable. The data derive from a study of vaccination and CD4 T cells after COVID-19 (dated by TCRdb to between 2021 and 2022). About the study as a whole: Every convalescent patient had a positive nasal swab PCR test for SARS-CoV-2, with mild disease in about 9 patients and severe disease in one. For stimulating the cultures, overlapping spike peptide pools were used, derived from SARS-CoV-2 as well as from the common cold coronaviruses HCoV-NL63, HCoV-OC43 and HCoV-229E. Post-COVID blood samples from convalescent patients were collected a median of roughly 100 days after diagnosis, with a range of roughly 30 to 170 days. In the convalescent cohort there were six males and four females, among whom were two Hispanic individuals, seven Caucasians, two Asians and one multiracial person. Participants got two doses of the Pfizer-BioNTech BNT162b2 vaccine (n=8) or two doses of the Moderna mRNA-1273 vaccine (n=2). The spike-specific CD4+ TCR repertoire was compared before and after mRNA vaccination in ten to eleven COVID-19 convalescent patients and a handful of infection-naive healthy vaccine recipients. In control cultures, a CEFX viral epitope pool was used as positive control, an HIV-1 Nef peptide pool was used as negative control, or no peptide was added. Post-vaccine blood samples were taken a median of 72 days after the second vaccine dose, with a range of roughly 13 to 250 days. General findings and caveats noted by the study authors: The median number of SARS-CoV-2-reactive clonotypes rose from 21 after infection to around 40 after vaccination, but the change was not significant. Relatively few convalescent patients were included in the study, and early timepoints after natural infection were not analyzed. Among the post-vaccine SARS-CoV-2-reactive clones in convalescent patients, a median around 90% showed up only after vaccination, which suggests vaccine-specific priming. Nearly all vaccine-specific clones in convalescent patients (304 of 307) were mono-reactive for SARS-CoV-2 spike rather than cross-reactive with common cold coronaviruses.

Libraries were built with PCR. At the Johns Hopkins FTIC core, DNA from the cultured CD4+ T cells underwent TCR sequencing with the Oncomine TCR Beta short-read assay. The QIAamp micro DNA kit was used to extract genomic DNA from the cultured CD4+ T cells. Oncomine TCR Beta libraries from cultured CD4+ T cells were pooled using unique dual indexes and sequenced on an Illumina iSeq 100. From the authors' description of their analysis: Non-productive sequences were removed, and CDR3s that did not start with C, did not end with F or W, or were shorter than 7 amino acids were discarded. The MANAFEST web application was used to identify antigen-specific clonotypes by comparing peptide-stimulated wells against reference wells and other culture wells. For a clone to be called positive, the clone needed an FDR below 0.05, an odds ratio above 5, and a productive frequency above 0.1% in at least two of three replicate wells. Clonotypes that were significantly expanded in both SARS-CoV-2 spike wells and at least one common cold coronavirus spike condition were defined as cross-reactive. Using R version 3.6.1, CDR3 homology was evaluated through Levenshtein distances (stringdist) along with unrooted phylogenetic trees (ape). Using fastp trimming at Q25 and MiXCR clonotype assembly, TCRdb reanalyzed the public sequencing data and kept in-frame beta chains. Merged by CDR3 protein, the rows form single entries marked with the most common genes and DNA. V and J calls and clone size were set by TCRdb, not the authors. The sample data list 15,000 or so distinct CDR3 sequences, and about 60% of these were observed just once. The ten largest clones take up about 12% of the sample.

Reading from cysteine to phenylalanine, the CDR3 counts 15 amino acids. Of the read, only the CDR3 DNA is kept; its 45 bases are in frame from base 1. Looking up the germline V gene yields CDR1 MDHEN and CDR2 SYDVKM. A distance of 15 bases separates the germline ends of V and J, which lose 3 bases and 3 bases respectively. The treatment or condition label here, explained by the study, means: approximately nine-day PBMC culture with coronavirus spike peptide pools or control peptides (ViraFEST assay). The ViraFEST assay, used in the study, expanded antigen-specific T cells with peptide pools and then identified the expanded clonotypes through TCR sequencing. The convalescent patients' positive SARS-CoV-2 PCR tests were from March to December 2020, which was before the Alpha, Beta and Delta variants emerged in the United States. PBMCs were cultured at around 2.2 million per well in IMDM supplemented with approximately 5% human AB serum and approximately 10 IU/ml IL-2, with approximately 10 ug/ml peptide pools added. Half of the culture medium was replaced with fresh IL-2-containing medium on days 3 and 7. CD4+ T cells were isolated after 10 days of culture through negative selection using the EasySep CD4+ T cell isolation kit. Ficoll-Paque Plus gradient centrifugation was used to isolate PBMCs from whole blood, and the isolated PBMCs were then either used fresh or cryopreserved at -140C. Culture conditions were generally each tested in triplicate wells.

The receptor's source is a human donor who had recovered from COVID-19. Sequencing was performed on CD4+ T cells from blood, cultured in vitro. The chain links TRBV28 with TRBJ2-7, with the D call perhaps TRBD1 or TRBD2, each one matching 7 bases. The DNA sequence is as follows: TGTGCCAGCAGTTTCGGCAGGGGGGGGTTCTACGAGCAGTACTTC. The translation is CASSFGRGGFYEQYF.